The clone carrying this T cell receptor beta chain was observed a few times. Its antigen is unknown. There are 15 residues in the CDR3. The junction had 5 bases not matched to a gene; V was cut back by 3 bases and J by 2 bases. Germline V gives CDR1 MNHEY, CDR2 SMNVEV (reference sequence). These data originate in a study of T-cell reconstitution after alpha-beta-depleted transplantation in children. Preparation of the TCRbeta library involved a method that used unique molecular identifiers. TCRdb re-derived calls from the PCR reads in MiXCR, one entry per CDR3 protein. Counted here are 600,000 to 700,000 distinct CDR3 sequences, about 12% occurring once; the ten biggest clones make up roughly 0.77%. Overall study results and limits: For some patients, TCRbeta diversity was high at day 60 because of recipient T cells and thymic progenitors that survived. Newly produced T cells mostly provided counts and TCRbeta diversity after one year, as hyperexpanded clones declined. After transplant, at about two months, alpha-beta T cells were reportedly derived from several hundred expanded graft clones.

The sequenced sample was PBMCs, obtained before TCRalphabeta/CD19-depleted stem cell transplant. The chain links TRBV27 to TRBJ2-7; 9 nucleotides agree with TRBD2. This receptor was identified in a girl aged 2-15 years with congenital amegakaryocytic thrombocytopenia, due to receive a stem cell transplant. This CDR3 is CASSLLAGPTYEQYF. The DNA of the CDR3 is TGTGCCAGCAGTTTGCTAGCGGGACCCACCTACGAGCAGTACTTC.